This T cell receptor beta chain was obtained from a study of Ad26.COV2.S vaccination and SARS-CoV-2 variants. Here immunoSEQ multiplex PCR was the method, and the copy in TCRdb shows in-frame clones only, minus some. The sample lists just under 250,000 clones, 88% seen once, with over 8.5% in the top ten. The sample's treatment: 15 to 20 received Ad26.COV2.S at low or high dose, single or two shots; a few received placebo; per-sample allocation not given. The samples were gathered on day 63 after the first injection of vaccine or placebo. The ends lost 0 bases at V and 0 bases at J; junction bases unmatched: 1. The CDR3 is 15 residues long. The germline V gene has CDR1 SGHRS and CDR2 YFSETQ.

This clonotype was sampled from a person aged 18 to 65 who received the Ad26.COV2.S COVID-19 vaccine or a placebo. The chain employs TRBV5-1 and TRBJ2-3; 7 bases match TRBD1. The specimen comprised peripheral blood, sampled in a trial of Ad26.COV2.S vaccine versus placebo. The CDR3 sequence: CASSLEGASTDTQYF. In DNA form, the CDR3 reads TGCGCCAGCAGCTTGGAGGGGGCCAGCACAGATACGCAGTATTTT.